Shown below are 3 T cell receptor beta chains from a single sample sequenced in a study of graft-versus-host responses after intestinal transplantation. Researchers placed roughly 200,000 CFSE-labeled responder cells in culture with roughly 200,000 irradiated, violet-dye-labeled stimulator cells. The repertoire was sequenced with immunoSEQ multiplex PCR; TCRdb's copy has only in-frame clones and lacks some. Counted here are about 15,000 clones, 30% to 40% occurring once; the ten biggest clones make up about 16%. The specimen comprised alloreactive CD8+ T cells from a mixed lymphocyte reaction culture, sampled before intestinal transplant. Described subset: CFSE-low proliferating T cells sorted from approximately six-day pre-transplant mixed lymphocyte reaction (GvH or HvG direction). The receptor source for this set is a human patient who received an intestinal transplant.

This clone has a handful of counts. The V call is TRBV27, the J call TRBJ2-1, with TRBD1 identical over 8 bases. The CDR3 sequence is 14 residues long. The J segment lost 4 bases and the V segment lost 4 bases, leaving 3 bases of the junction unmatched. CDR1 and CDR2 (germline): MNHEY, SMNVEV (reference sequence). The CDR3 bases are TGTGCCAGCAGTTACAGGGGGAATTACAATGAGCAGTTCTTC. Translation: CASSYRGNYNEQFF.

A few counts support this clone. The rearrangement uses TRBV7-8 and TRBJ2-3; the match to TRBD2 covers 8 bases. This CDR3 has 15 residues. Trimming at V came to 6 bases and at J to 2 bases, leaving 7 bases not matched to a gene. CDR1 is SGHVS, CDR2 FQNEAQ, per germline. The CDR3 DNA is TGTGCCAGCAGTCTTAGCGGGGTTAACACAGATACGCAGTATTTT. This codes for CASSLSGVNTDTQYF.

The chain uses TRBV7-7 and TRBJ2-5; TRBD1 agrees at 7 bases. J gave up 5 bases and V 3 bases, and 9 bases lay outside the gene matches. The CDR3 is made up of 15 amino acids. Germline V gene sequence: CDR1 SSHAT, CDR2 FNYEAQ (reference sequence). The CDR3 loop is CASSLDPGTVETQYF. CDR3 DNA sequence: TGTGCCAGCAGCTTGGACCCCGGGACAGTGGAGACCCAGTACTTC.